The next 30 T cell receptor beta chains were all read from a single sample in a study of T cells after yellow fever vaccination (dated by TCRdb to the late 2010s). The treatment or condition label, as the study defines it: live attenuated yellow fever vaccine strain. The library was built by means of 5' RACE. Reads for this sample came from an Illumina NovaSeq 6000. TCRdb reran the public reads through fastp at Q25 and MiXCR, keeping productive beta chains. Records with the same CDR3 protein are collapsed into one entry carrying the most frequent genes and DNA. This sample holds some 350,000 distinct CDR3 sequences; around 4.1% were observed only once. The ten biggest clones cover 24% of the sample. The sequenced sample was PBMCs, obtained 5 days after the yellow fever booster vaccination. The receptor source for this set is a man between 18 and 29 years old who received the YFV17D yellow fever vaccine.

This clonotype has only a few counts. This sequence joins TRBV4-1 and TRBJ1-1; perhaps TRBD1 as D (5 bases). Germline CDR1 is MGHRA and CDR2 is YSYEKL. The CDR3 is 15 amino acids. V lost 4 bases to trimming and J lost 3 bases, with 15 bases between them. CDR3 nucleotide sequence: TGCGCCAGCAGCCCGATGGGGGGTCGGGACACTGAAGCTTTCTTT. Encoded protein: CASSPMGGRDTEAFF.

This clonotype appeared many times. The V gene is TRBV20-1, the J gene TRBJ1-5; D gene unclear. CDR1 and CDR2 (germline): DFQATT, SNEGSKA (reference sequence). V dropped 3 bases and J dropped 4 bases, with 10 bases sitting between them. This CDR3 is built from 13 residues. The CDR3 region has the DNA TGCAGTGCTAGTGCCACCCCTAATCAGCCCCAGCATTTT. Translating gives CSASATPNQPQHF.

The V gene is TRBV5-1, the J gene TRBJ1-1; 10 positions match TRBD1. V shed 2 bases and J 0 bases; nucleotides not matched to a gene: 4. This CDR3 is built from 16 residues. Germline V gives CDR1 SGHRS, CDR2 YFSETQ. The CDR3 reads CASSLLGQGMNTEAFF. CDR3 DNA sequence: TGCGCCAGCAGCTTACTGGGACAGGGGATGAACACTGAAGCTTTCTTT.

The J gene is TRBJ2-3, the V gene TRBV20-1, with a tentative D call TRBD2 (6 bases). CDR3 size: 14 residues. CDR1 is DFQATT and CDR2 is SNEGSKA in the germline V gene (reference sequence). The germline V and J ends were trimmed by 5 bases and 3 bases, with 15 bases remaining between them. CDR3 nucleotide sequence: TGCAGTGCTCCGGCCAGGGCGGGAACAGATACGCAGTATTTT. Its protein product is CSAPARAGTDTQYF.

This chain connects TRBV20-1 to TRBJ2-3; D gene uncertain. Between the trimmed V and J ends, which lost 1 base and 7 bases, there was a span of 12 bases. This CDR3 is built from 13 residues. Germline V CDR1 and CDR2: DFQATT, SNEGSKA (reference sequence). CDR3 bases: TGCAGTGCTAGAGCCACCGACGCAAATACGCAGTATTTT. This encodes CSARATDANTQYF.

This clonotype was detected many times. The J gene is TRBJ2-5, the V gene TRBV7-3; TRBD1 might be the D (5 bases). The V end lost 2 bases, the J end lost 5 bases, and 12 bases lay between the germline ends. Germline loops: CDR1 SGHTA, CDR2 FQGTGA. The length of the CDR3 is 14 residues. The CDR3 reads CASSLSGQGETQYF. As DNA, the CDR3 is TGTGCCAGCAGCTTATCGGGCCAGGGTGAGACCCAGTACTTC.

This clonotype was picked up a small number of times. J is TRBJ2-7 and V is TRBV29-1, with 7 bases aligning to TRBD1. Per germline, CDR1 SQVTM and CDR2 ANQGSEA. This CDR3 has 13 residues. The J segment lost 2 bases and the V segment lost 7 bases, leaving 8 bases of the junction unmatched. The CDR3 reads CSALGQSPYEQYF. The CDR3 DNA sequence: TGCAGCGCCCTGGGACAGTCTCCCTACGAGCAGTACTTC.

This chain connects TRBV5-5 to TRBJ2-3, with a weak D call TRBD1 (6 bases). The germline CDR1 and CDR2 sequences are SGHKS and YYEKEE (reference sequence). Trimming cost V 0 bases and J 6 bases, with 11 bases left between them. The CDR3 loop spans 14 amino acids. The CDR3 DNA reads as TGTGCCAGCAGCTTGGTAGGGGGAATGGATACGCAGTATTTT. Its protein is CASSLVGGMDTQYF.

J is TRBJ2-5 and V is TRBV4-3; D is uncertain. The V end lost 1 base, the J end lost 2 bases, and 8 bases lay between the germline ends. Germline V gives CDR1 LGHNA, CDR2 YSLEER. This CDR3 spans 14 amino acids. The CDR3 is CASSQGVFQETQYF. For the CDR3, the DNA is TGCGCCAGCAGCCAAGGAGTTTTTCAAGAGACCCAGTACTTC.

This clonotype has a handful of counts. This chain connects TRBV4-3 to TRBJ2-3, with D hard to call. Germline-derived CDR1 and CDR2 are LGHNA and YSLEER. The CDR3 totals 15 residues. The V and J ends lost 5 bases and 4 bases respectively, with 16 bases between them. The CDR3 loop is CASSAHPRPPDTQYF. CDR3 DNA: TGCGCCAGCAGCGCCCACCCTAGGCCTCCAGATACGCAGTATTTT.

The chain couples TRBV3-1 to TRBJ2-2; no clear D gene. V lost 1 base to trimming and J lost 2 bases, with 11 bases between them. The CDR3 has 16 residues. Germline V CDR1 and CDR2: LGHDT, YNNKEL (reference sequence). As DNA, the CDR3 is TGTGCCAGCAGCCAAGTCGTCAGTACAAACACCGGGGAGCTGTTTTTT. Protein: CASSQVVSTNTGELFF.

Only a few counts were recorded for this clonotype. The rearrangement uses TRBV7-8 and TRBJ2-5; D may be TRBD1 (5 bases). Germline V CDR1 and CDR2: SGHVS, FQNEAQ. CDR3 length: 13 amino acids. Deletions cut 5 bases from V and 4 bases from J, with 11 bases between. The CDR3 loop reads CASSPRQTETQYF. The CDR3 DNA follows: TGTGCCAGCAGCCCTCGACAGACAGAGACCCAGTACTTC.

This clonotype was counted ten times or more. In DNA, the CDR3 is TGTGCCAGCAGCCCGGGTCGGGGGACAAGCACAGATACGCAGTATTTT. It specifies CASSPGRGTSTDTQYF. This chain connects TRBV4-2 to TRBJ2-3, with D tentatively TRBD1 or TRBD2 (6 bases each). The V gene's germline CDR1 is LGHNA and CDR2 YNFKEQ. CDR3 length equals 16 residues. With 4 bases removed from V and 0 bases from J, the gap between germline ends came to 14 bases.

The chain uses TRBV6-2 or TRBV6-3 and TRBJ1-1, with unresolved D. V gave up 6 bases and J gave up 3 bases, with 20 bases separating them. The CDR3 is 16 amino acids. In germline, CDR1 is MNHEY, CDR2 SVGEGT. The CDR3 spells CASRSPPARVHTEAFF. CDR3 DNA: TGTGCCAGCAGATCCCCTCCGGCAAGGGTTCACACTGAAGCTTTCTTT.

This clonotype was found many times. The genes are TRBV3-1 and TRBJ2-7, with TRBD2 matching 8 bases. Germline CDR1 reads LGHDT; CDR2 reads YNNKEL (reference sequence). With V trimmed by 7 bases and J by 7 bases, 9 bases remained unmatched. CDR3 length: 13 residues. The CDR3 DNA reads TGTGCCAGCACCCCACGGGAGGGCAAGGAGCAGTACTTC. Translating gives CASTPREGKEQYF.

V is TRBV6-2 or TRBV6-3 and J is TRBJ2-5, with TRBD2 identical over 11 bases. The germline CDR1 and CDR2 sequences are MNHEY and SVGEGT. Trimming removed 0 bases from V and 2 bases from J; junction bases left unmatched: 5. CDR3 length equals 17 residues. The CDR3 DNA reads TGTGCCAGCAGTTACTCGAGGGGACTAGCGGTTCAAGAGACCCAGTACTTC. Protein sequence: CASSYSRGLAVQETQYF.

This clonotype appeared a few times. V gene TRBV3-1 combines with J gene TRBJ2-7; 7 bases line up with TRBD1. This CDR3 is built from 14 residues. J was trimmed by 2 bases and V by 4 bases; bases with no gene match: 5. CDR1 is LGHDT, CDR2 YNNKEL, per germline (reference sequence). CDR3: CASSPGDSAYEQYF. The DNA of the CDR3 is TGTGCCAGCAGCCCTGGGGACAGCGCCTACGAGCAGTACTTC.

V gene TRBV4-1 combines with J gene TRBJ2-1; tentatively, D is TRBD2 (6 bases). This CDR3 is built from 15 residues. The V gene lost 2 bases and the J gene lost 6 bases, with 14 bases spanning the gap. Germline V gene data show CDR1 as MGHRA and CDR2 as YSYEKL. CDR3 sequence: CASSQREIPVNEQFF. DNA of the CDR3: TGCGCCAGCAGCCAACGGGAGATACCCGTCAATGAGCAGTTCTTC.

The V gene is TRBV7-2, the J gene TRBJ1-1, with TRBD1 matching 8 bases. CDR1 and CDR2 (germline): SGHTA, FQGNSA. There are 16 residues in the CDR3. V trimming: 5 bases; J trimming: 2 bases; junction bases outside the gene matches: 10. For the CDR3, the DNA is TGTGCCAGCAGCCTTTCACAACAGGGGGGAAACACTGAAGCTTTCTTT. Translation gives CASSLSQQGGNTEAFF.

This clonotype was detected only a few times. The V call is TRBV4-1, the J call TRBJ2-5; the match to TRBD1 covers 9 bases. Germline assignment: CDR1 MGHRA and CDR2 YSYEKL. CDR3 length: 19 amino acids. V was pared by 1 base and J by 3 bases, with 15 bases of the junction left unmatched. CDR3 loop: CASSQAWPFGRDREETQYF. DNA for the CDR3: TGCGCCAGCAGCCAAGCCTGGCCCTTTGGGAGGGACAGGGAAGAGACCCAGTACTTC.

There are a few counts of this clonotype. The chain recombines TRBV6-2 or TRBV6-3 with TRBJ1-5, with D tentatively TRBD1 (5 bases). V shed 3 bases and J shed 7 bases, with 10 bases lying between them. Germline V CDR1 and CDR2: MNHEY, SVGEGT. This CDR3 spans 13 amino acids. This chain's CDR3 is CASSYGGAQPQHF. As DNA, the CDR3 is TGTGCCAGCAGTTATGGCGGGGCGCAGCCCCAGCATTTT.

The chain carries TRBV20-1 and TRBJ1-5; no clear D. The germline CDR1 and CDR2 sequences are DFQATT and SNEGSKA (reference sequence). There are 14 residues in the CDR3. V lost 0 bases and J 4 bases, leaving 10 bases between the germline ends. The chain's CDR3 is CSARDEAVNQPQHF. The CDR3, as DNA: TGCAGTGCTAGAGATGAGGCAGTAAATCAGCCCCAGCATTTT.

The genes are TRBV2 and TRBJ2-4; TRBD1 is a possible D gene (6 bases). Per germline, CDR1 SNHLY and CDR2 FYNNEI. Trimming stripped 8 bases from V and 9 bases from J, with 20 bases between. This CDR3 region has 14 residues. CDR3 region: CASRSPQGRGIQYF. The DNA for the CDR3 is TGTGCCAGCCGGTCCCCACAGGGTAGGGGCATTCAGTACTTC.

The sample holds a few counts of this clonotype. The rearrangement links TRBV6-5 to TRBJ1-5; 7 bases are shared with TRBD1. The CDR3 consists of 16 residues. The V segment lost 6 bases and the J segment 2 bases; nucleotides outside the gene matches: 10. Per the germline V gene, CDR1 is MNHEY and CDR2 is SVGAGI. CDR3 nucleotide sequence: TGTGCCAGCAGCCCGAAAGGGGGCTATGGCAATCAGCCCCAGCATTTT. It yields the protein CASSPKGGYGNQPQHF.

The CDR3 spells CASSLRGNKQYV. CDR3 DNA: TGTGCCAGCAGTCTCAGAGGAAATAAGCAGTACGTC. The chain joins TRBV28 to TRBJ2-7; D not resolved. This CDR3 region has 12 residues. Germline V CDR1 and CDR2: MDHEN, SYDVKM. Trimming left V 5 bases short and J 8 bases short, with 13 bases between.

This clonotype has ten or more counts. The chain uses TRBV4-1 and TRBJ1-4; D unresolved. This CDR3 is built from 14 residues. The V end was cut by 4 bases, the J end by 5 bases, with 11 bases between. Germline assignment: CDR1 MGHRA and CDR2 YSYEKL. The CDR3 DNA follows: TGCGCCAGCAGCCGCCGGCTTTCAAATGAAAAACTGTTTTTT. Encoded protein: CASSRRLSNEKLFF.

The chain is built from TRBV7-2 and TRBJ2-5; no reliable D call. Germline V gene sequence: CDR1 SGHTA, CDR2 FQGNSA. The V gene lost 5 bases and the J gene lost 7 bases, with 11 bases spanning the gap. This CDR3 is 12 amino acids long. This CDR3 reads CASSPVPGTQYF. The CDR3 DNA is TGTGCCAGCAGCCCCGTCCCGGGGACCCAGTACTTC.

This clonotype occurred many times. The chain has TRBV4-3 and TRBJ1-3, with unresolved D. V gave up 1 base and J gave up 1 base, with 5 bases separating them. The CDR3 has 14 amino acids. Germline V CDR1 and CDR2: LGHNA, YSLEER. DNA of the CDR3: TGCGCCAGCAGCCAAGGGGCTTCTGGAAACACCATATATTTT. Its protein product is CASSQGASGNTIYF.

This clonotype was counted a few times. J is TRBJ2-1 and V is TRBV6-5; weak D call: TRBD2 (6 bases). This CDR3 has 15 residues. CDR1 and CDR2 from the germline V gene are MNHEY and SVGAGI. Trimming removed 6 bases from V and 7 bases from J, with 19 bases in between. The CDR3 DNA reads as TGTGCCAGCAGGACCCCTAGGACTGGGGGGAATGAGCAGTTCTTC. Protein sequence: CASRTPRTGGNEQFF.

A few counts support this clonotype. The chain couples TRBV20-1 to TRBJ2-1; 8 bases match TRBD2. The CDR3 extends over 15 amino acids. Germline values: CDR1 DFQATT, CDR2 SNEGSKA (reference sequence). Trimming removed 2 bases from V and 4 bases from J; junction bases left unmatched: 7. The DNA for the CDR3 is TGCAGTGCTAGACCTCCGGGACTAGGTTACAATGAGCAGTTCTTC. As protein: CSARPPGLGYNEQFF.